These 31 T cell receptor beta chains share one sample of origin, sequenced in a study of blood T cell repertoires in COVID-19. Data came from immunoSEQ multiplex PCR; TCRdb stores just in-frame clones and leaves some out. The sample lists fewer than 200,000 clones; over 70% were seen once. Sequencing used PBMCs or T cells enriched from blood (not recorded which). The source is a woman in her forties or fifties in a cohort exposed to, infected with or recovered from COVID-19 (not recorded which).

Only a few counts were recorded for this clone. The V and J genes are TRBV7-9 and TRBJ2-6, with 9 bases aligning to TRBD1. This CDR3 has 18 residues. V was pared by 5 bases and J by 2 bases, with 10 bases of the junction left unmatched. Germline V CDR1 and CDR2: SEHNR, FQNEAQ (reference sequence). The chain's CDR3 is CASSPSPGTGTGANVLTF. The CDR3 nucleotides are TGTGCCAGCAGCCCCAGTCCCGGGACAGGGACTGGGGCCAACGTCCTGACTTTC.

This clone was detected only once. This sample also contains other DNA sequences that code for the same CDR3. This chain connects TRBV19 to TRBJ1-4; 8 nucleotides align to TRBD1. Germline V CDR1 and CDR2: LNHDA, SQIVND (reference sequence). The junction had 2 bases not matched to a gene; V was cut back by 5 bases and J by 3 bases. The CDR3 runs to 14 residues. Written as DNA, the CDR3 is TGTGCCAGTAGTCGGACAGGGCCTAATGAAAAACTGTTTTTT. Its translation is CASSRTGPNEKLFF.

This chain connects TRBV4-2 to TRBJ2-3, with TRBD2 as a possible D gene (5 bases). Germline-derived CDR1 and CDR2 are LGHNA and YNFKEQ. Trimming took 0 bases from V and 2 from J, leaving 9 bases between them. CDR3 length: 15 amino acids. This CDR3 is CASSQEPGYTDTQYF. The CDR3 DNA reads as TGTGCCAGCAGCCAAGAGCCGGGATACACAGATACGCAGTATTTT.

The CDR3 DNA reads TGTGCCAGCAGCCAAAGGCCAGGGACAGGGAGTTATAGCAATCAGCCCCAGCATTTT. Protein sequence: CASSQRPGTGSYSNQPQHF. The V call is TRBV7-6, the J call TRBJ1-5; 9 positions match TRBD1. Losses at the gene ends were 5 bases for V and 0 bases for J; bases not matched to a gene: 14. The CDR3 covers 19 residues. Per germline, CDR1 SGHVS and CDR2 FNYEAQ. The whole variable domain, filled in from reference TRBV7-6 and TRBJ1-5, reads GAGVSQSPRYKVTKRGQDVALRCDPISGHVSLYWYRQALGQGPEFLTYFNYEAQQDKSGLPNDRFSAERPEGSISTLTIQRTEQRDSAMYRCASSQRPGTGSYSNQPQHFGDGTRLSIL.

The rearrangement joins TRBV7-2 to TRBJ2-2, with 7 bases fitting TRBD2. Germline V gene lookup returns CDR1 SGHTA and CDR2 FQGNSA. There are 15 residues in the CDR3. V lost 2 bases, J lost 7 bases, and 7 bases stayed unmatched. The chain's CDR3 is CASSLRLAEGGELFF. The CDR3 nucleotides are TGTGCCAGCAGCTTAAGACTAGCCGAGGGCGGGGAGCTGTTTTTT.

The CDR3 region has the DNA TGTGCCACCAGTGACCCACCTCTCACAGGGAAAGATACGCAGTATTTT. This translates into CATSDPPLTGKDTQYF. This chain connects TRBV24-1 to TRBJ2-3; a possible D gene is TRBD1 (6 bases). Germline CDR1 reads KGHDR; CDR2 reads SFDVKD. Trimming pared 4 bases from V and 5 bases from J, leaving 18 bases between. This CDR3 has 16 residues.

This CDR3 reads CAWSVGQDGGTEAFF. The CDR3 region has the DNA TGTGCCTGGAGTGTAGGGCAGGACGGAGGTACTGAAGCTTTCTTT. The chain couples TRBV30 to TRBJ1-1, with no clear D. CDR1 is GTSNPN, CDR2 SVGIG, per germline (reference sequence). The CDR3 consists of 15 residues. The V end lost 0 bases, the J end lost 5 bases, and 16 bases lay between the germline ends.

In this sample, this clone turned up once. V gene TRBV10-3 combines with J gene TRBJ1-5; D unclear. Trimming removed 6 bases at V and 9 bases at J, with 18 bases between. The germline V gene encodes CDR1 ENHRY and CDR2 SYGVKD. CDR3 length: 14 residues. CDR3 sequence (DNA): TGTGCCATCAGCACCGAGGTGGTAATAGGGCCCCAGCATTTT. Translated: CAISTEVVIGPQHF.

This clone was counted once. The gene calls are TRBV4-1 and TRBJ1-2; TRBD1 matches at 8 bases. Trimming at V came to 1 base and at J to 4 bases, leaving 11 bases not matched to a gene. This CDR3 region has 17 residues. Germline V CDR1 and CDR2: MGHRA, YSYEKL. CDR3 sequence reads: CASSQVHPTGDGYGYTF. The CDR3, as DNA: TGCGCCAGCAGCCAAGTCCACCCGACAGGGGACGGCTATGGCTACACCTTC.

The table lists this clone with a few counts. The CDR3 loop reads CASSEGTSGSYEQYF. CDR3 DNA sequence: TGTGCCAGCAGTGAAGGGACTAGCGGCTCCTACGAGCAGTACTTC. The chain carries TRBV6-1 and TRBJ2-7; TRBD2 matches 10 bases. CDR3 length: 15 amino acids. J gave up 0 bases and V 1 base, and 0 bases lay outside the gene matches. Germline assignment: CDR1 MNHNS and CDR2 SASEGT.

The V and J genes are TRBV19 and TRBJ2-7; D is unresolved. Germline CDR1 LNHDA, CDR2 SQIVND (reference sequence). The CDR3 contains 12 residues. Trimming took 3 bases from V and 6 from J, leaving 9 bases between them. The CDR3 nucleotides are TGTGCCAGTAGTATCGGTCAATCCGAGCAGTACTTC. Protein sequence: CASSIGQSEQYF.

The chain carries TRBV28 and TRBJ1-1; D unresolved. The CDR3 extends over 15 amino acids. Germline V gene sequence: CDR1 MDHEN, CDR2 SYDVKM. With 1 base removed from V and 5 bases from J, the gap between germline ends came to 14 bases. The CDR3 sequence is CASSLFSGDGTEAFF. Written as DNA, the CDR3 is TGTGCCAGCAGTTTATTTTCCGGGGATGGAACTGAAGCTTTCTTT.

The CDR3 reads CASSPQRGQISGNTIYF. The DNA of the CDR3 is TGTGCCAGCAGTCCACAACGCGGCCAAATCTCTGGAAACACCATATATTTT. V is TRBV5-6 and J is TRBJ1-3; D ambiguous. Trimming shortened V by 5 bases and J by 0 bases, and 18 bases separated the two germline ends. This CDR3 spans 17 amino acids. Germline loops: CDR1 SGHDT, CDR2 YYEEEE. Full variable domain (remainder filled in from reference TRBV5-6 and TRBJ1-3): DAGVTQSPTHLIKTRGQQVTLRCSPKSGHDTVSWYQQALGQGPQFIFQYYEEEERQRGNFPDRFSGHQFPNYSSELNVNALLLGDSALYLCASSPQRGQISGNTIYFGEGSWLTVV.

This rearrangement joins TRBV11-2 to TRBJ2-1, with D unclear. The V gene lost 2 bases and the J gene lost 10 bases, with 21 bases spanning the gap. This CDR3 spans 16 amino acids. The V gene's germline CDR1 is SGHAT and CDR2 FQNNGV. CDR3 DNA: TGTGCCAGCAGCTTAAGAGAGACTGGCCGTCTAACGGAGCAGTTCTTC. The encoded protein is CASSLRETGRLTEQFF.

The V gene is TRBV6-1, the J gene TRBJ2-1; 8 nucleotides agree with TRBD2. The CDR3 covers 14 residues. The germline gives CDR1 MNHNS, CDR2 SASEGT. The V and J ends lost 5 bases and 9 bases, in that order; junction bases with no gene match: 9. CDR3: CASSQSTSVPEQFF. The CDR3 DNA is TGTGCCAGCAGTCAGTCGACTAGCGTCCCTGAGCAGTTCTTC.

The sample holds one count of this clone. The chain employs TRBV24-1 and TRBJ2-3; TRBD1 aligns across 9 bases. V shed 2 bases, J shed 4 bases, and the junction held 3 bases outside the gene matches. CDR1 KGHDR and CDR2 SFDVKD come from the germline V gene. The CDR3 runs to 15 residues. This chain's CDR3 is CATSDWTGAADTQYF. CDR3 nucleotides: TGTGCCACCAGTGATTGGACAGGGGCGGCAGATACGCAGTATTTT.

The J gene is TRBJ1-5, the V gene TRBV18, with TRBD1 matching over 7 bases. Germline assignment: CDR1 KGHSH and CDR2 LQKENI. V lost 2 bases to trimming and J lost 6 bases; unmatched junction nucleotides: 10. The CDR3 runs 16 residues. DNA for the CDR3: TGTGCCAGCTCACCAGGGGGCAGGGGGATTGGTCAGCCCCAGCATTTT. Translation: CASSPGGRGIGQPQHF.

The chain employs TRBV6-4 and TRBJ1-3; TRBD1 matches at 8 bases. Germline V gene lookup returns CDR1 MRHNA and CDR2 SNTAGT. This CDR3 is built from 15 residues. The ends lost 2 bases at V and 8 bases at J; junction bases unmatched: 8. CDR3 in DNA: TGTGCCAGCAGTGACGGTAGGACAGGGAGGGACACCATATATTTT. Translating it yields CASSDGRTGRDTIYF.

The rearrangement joins TRBV7-9 to TRBJ1-1, with a possible D match to TRBD1 (5 bases). The CDR3 sequence is 14 residues long. Germline V gives CDR1 SEHNR, CDR2 FQNEAQ (reference sequence). V was clipped by 5 bases and J by 4 bases, with 14 bases between them. Here the CDR3 DNA reads TGTGCCAGCAGCCCCCCCGGAGGGGCCACTGAAGCTTTCTTT. Translation: CASSPPGGATEAFF.

The J gene is TRBJ1-2, the V gene TRBV5-6; TRBD1 aligns across 7 bases. V lost 4 bases and J lost 6; bases outside the gene matches: 6. Germline loops: CDR1 SGHDT, CDR2 YYEEEE. This CDR3 comprises 13 residues. CDR3 protein: CASSEGQANGYTF. In nucleotides, the CDR3 is TGTGCCAGCAGCGAAGGACAGGCGAATGGCTACACCTTC.

A few counts support this clone. The chain has TRBV27 and TRBJ2-2; D not resolved. There are 13 residues in the CDR3. The germline V gene has CDR1 MNHEY and CDR2 SMNVEV (reference sequence). V was pared by 5 bases and J by 1 base, with 5 bases between. CDR3 sequence reads: CASSAQNTGELFF. CDR3 DNA: TGTGCCAGCAGTGCACAGAACACCGGGGAGCTGTTTTTT.

This chain joins TRBV6-5 and TRBJ1-2; no clear D. Germline V gives CDR1 MNHEY, CDR2 SVGAGI. The V gene lost 6 bases and the J gene lost 2 bases, with 10 bases spanning the gap. The length of the CDR3 is 13 residues. Written as DNA, the CDR3 is TGTGCCAGCAGACTCGACGGGAACTATGGCTACACCTTC. Translation gives CASRLDGNYGYTF.

The chain links TRBV5-8 to TRBJ2-5; 8 bases align to TRBD1. In germline, CDR1 is SGHTS, CDR2 YDEGEE. The CDR3 sequence is 17 residues long. V gave up 1 base and J gave up 2 bases; unmatched junction bases: 10. CDR3 residues: CASSLRGRTGGQETQYF. The CDR3 bases are TGTGCCAGCAGCTTGCGAGGCCGAACAGGGGGGCAAGAGACCCAGTACTTC.

The J gene is TRBJ2-5, the V gene TRBV3-1 (or the pseudogene TRBV3-2); TRBD1 might be the D (6 bases). The germline CDR1 and CDR2 sequences are LGHDT and YNNKEL (reference sequence). Trimming removed 1 base from V and 2 bases from J, with 26 bases in between. The CDR3 extends over 20 amino acids. CDR3 sequence reads: CASSQAIGVITGTSQETQYF. The CDR3 coding sequence is TGTGCCAGCAGCCAAGCAATCGGTGTTATTACCGGGACATCTCAAGAGACCCAGTACTTC.

V usage is TRBV2 and J usage is TRBJ1-1; D is perhaps TRBD1 (5 bases). V shed 4 bases and J shed 1 base, with 10 bases lying between them. There are 14 residues in the CDR3. Germline CDR1 reads SNHLY; CDR2 reads FYNNEI. In DNA form, the CDR3 reads TGTGCCAGCAGTGTCCAGGGAGGGAACACTGAAGCTTTCTTT. Amino acid sequence: CASSVQGGNTEAFF.

The J gene is TRBJ1-2, the V gene TRBV19; D uncertain. CDR1 LNHDA and CDR2 SQIVND come from the germline V gene (reference sequence). The CDR3 contains 12 residues. The V gene lost 3 bases and the J gene lost 6 bases, with 8 bases spanning the gap. The CDR3 is CASSIVSNGYTF. As DNA, the CDR3 is TGTGCCAGTAGTATTGTTTCCAATGGCTACACCTTC.

The gene calls are TRBV7-9 and TRBJ2-3; D uncertain. The CDR3 loop spans 13 amino acids. V shed 6 bases and J shed 4 bases, with 11 bases lying between them. CDR1 and CDR2 from the germline V gene are SEHNR and FQNEAQ (reference sequence). The CDR3 region is CASSSAGPDTQYF. The CDR3 DNA sequence: TGTGCCAGCAGTTCCGCTGGGCCAGATACGCAGTATTTT.

V and J are TRBV5-1 and TRBJ2-5; TRBD1 matches at 7 bases. Germline loops: CDR1 SGHRS, CDR2 YFSETQ. The CDR3 runs 16 residues. Trimming cost V 4 bases and J 4 bases; bases outside gene matches: 13. Here the CDR3 reads CASSLLGTAEGETQYF. DNA of the CDR3: TGCGCCAGCAGCCTTTTGGGGACAGCCGAGGGAGAGACCCAGTACTTC.

J is TRBJ2-7 and V is TRBV24-1; TRBD1 aligns across 12 bases. CDR3 size: 15 residues. Germline CDR1 is KGHDR and CDR2 is SFDVKD. J lost 6 bases, V lost 5 bases, and 7 bases had no gene match. The CDR3 loop is CATSGAGTGGSEQYF. The CDR3 bases are TGTGCCACCAGTGGTGCCGGGACAGGGGGCAGCGAGCAGTACTTC.

The chain employs TRBV19 and TRBJ2-1; 7 bases are shared with TRBD1. V dropped 0 bases and J dropped 3; count of bases not matched to a gene: 5. The CDR3 has 16 amino acids. CDR1 LNHDA and CDR2 SQIVND come from the germline V gene (reference sequence). The chain's CDR3 is CASSIDPGTVYNEQFF. In DNA form, the CDR3 reads TGTGCCAGTAGTATAGATCCCGGGACAGTCTACAATGAGCAGTTCTTC.

The genes are TRBV9 and TRBJ2-2; tentatively, D is TRBD2 (5 bases). Trimming removed 4 bases from V and 6 bases from J, with 7 bases in between. CDR1 is SGDLS, CDR2 YYNGEE, per germline. This CDR3 spans 12 amino acids. The CDR3 here is CASSTGAGELFF. CDR3 sequence (DNA): TGTGCCAGCAGCACCGGGGCCGGGGAGCTGTTTTTT.